The entry that follows covers one T cell receptor (beta chain) sequence. Its antigen is unknown. CDR1 is LNHDA and CDR2 is SQIVND in the germline V gene (reference sequence). The CDR3 loop spans 17 amino acids. Trimming cost V 5 bases and J 3 bases, with 19 bases left between them. Time point described: blood 4 weeks post-SBRT, at nephrectomy. Treatment reported: 15 Gy SBRT to primary tumor, nephrectomy 4 weeks later. This record belongs to a study of radiation and T cells in renal cell carcinoma. Study-level points and caveats: Without pretreatment biopsies, baseline tumor clonotype presence was undetermined.

TCRdb's table, derived via immunoSEQ multiplex PCR, lists solely in-frame clones and lacks some. The sample has some 64,000 clones; roughly 80% are singletons. This chain uses TRBV19 with TRBJ2-2; either TRBD1 or TRBD2 may supply D (5 bases each). The TCR originated in a man between 60 and 75 years old with renal cell carcinoma. The material sequenced was blood, taken from a patient whose treatment included radiotherapy and nephrectomy. The CDR3 nucleotides are TGTGCCAGTAGTCGTCCCCGGGGACGGGTTGACACCGGGGAGCTGTTTTTT. Protein product: CASSRPRGRVDTGELFF.